One and the same sample provided the 10 T cell receptor beta chains below, sequenced in a study of OX40 agonist ivuxolimab in advanced cancers. Sequenced by immunoSEQ multiplex PCR; TCRdb stores in-frame clones only, minus some. The sample consists of about 28,000 clones, roughly 82% of them appearing once. This specimen was CD4+ or CD8+ T cells sorted from blood, taken in a trial of the OX40 agonist ivuxolimab. The receptors come from an adult with an advanced solid tumor such as melanoma, head and neck, liver or kidney cancer.

V is TRBV10-2 and J is TRBJ2-1; TRBD2 might be the D (7 bases). The V and J ends lost 8 bases and 6 bases respectively, with 14 bases between them. CDR3 length: 13 amino acids. CDR1 is WSHSY, CDR2 SAAADI, per germline. CDR3: CASRAGAFNEQFF. The CDR3 coding sequence is TGCGCCAGCCGCGCGGGGGCCTTCAATGAGCAGTTCTTC.

J is TRBJ2-3 and V is TRBV28; D not certain. The CDR3 is made up of 11 amino acids. Per germline, CDR1 MDHEN and CDR2 SYDVKM. V shed 6 bases and J shed 6 bases, with 7 bases lying between them. CDR3 protein: CASRKKDTQYF. The CDR3 bases are TGTGCCAGCAGAAAAAAGGATACGCAGTATTTT.

Only a few counts were recorded for this clone. The genes are TRBV7-9 and TRBJ2-3; perhaps TRBD2 as D (5 bases). Germline assignment: CDR1 SEHNR and CDR2 FQNEAQ (reference sequence). This CDR3 region has 14 residues. The ends were cut back, 5 bases at V and 8 bases at J, with 17 bases in the middle. The CDR3 DNA follows: TGTGCCAGCAGCCCCCCTCGGACTCTCAGTACGCAGTATTTT. Its translation is CASSPPRTLSTQYF.

The gene calls are TRBV7-9 and TRBJ2-1; D is uncertain. CDR1 and CDR2 from the germline V gene are SEHNR and FQNEAQ (reference sequence). Trimming cost V 5 bases and J 4 bases, with 21 bases left between them. The CDR3 has 17 residues. The CDR3 nucleotides are TGTGCCAGCAGCACCCGGGCCCCCGTGGTGGGTTACAATGAGCAGTTCTTC. Its translation is CASSTRAPVVGYNEQFF.

This clone showed up just a few times. The V gene is TRBV20-1, the J gene TRBJ2-1; D call uncertain. CDR3 length equals 11 residues. The germline CDR1 and CDR2 sequences are DFQATT and SNEGSKA (reference sequence). V lost 6 bases, J lost 6 bases, and 9 bases lay in between. Here the CDR3 reads CSARPLNEQFF. The DNA for the CDR3 is TGCAGTGCAAGACCCCTCAATGAGCAGTTCTTC.

The chain is built from TRBV5-1 and TRBJ2-7, with a tentative D call TRBD1 (5 bases). V dropped 4 bases and J dropped 5 bases, with 16 bases sitting between them. This CDR3 contains 14 residues. Germline assignment: CDR1 SGHRS and CDR2 YFSETQ. CDR3 amino acids: CASSHRTGYDEQYF. As DNA, the CDR3 is TGCGCCAGCAGCCACAGGACGGGTTATGACGAGCAGTACTTC. Full variable domain (remainder filled in from reference TRBV5-1 and TRBJ2-7): KAGVTQTPRYLIKTRGQQVTLSCSPISGHRSVSWYQQTPGQGLQFLFEYFSETQRNKGNFPGRFSGRQFSNSRSEMNVSTLELGDSALYLCASSHRTGYDEQYFGPGTRLTVT.

The V call is TRBV7-9, the J call TRBJ2-5; D tentatively fits TRBD1 or TRBD2 (5 bases each). Germline CDR1 reads SEHNR; CDR2 reads FQNEAQ (reference sequence). Trimming removed 1 base from V and 4 bases from J, with 10 bases in between. This CDR3 spans 14 amino acids. The CDR3 DNA is TGTGCCAGCAGCTTAGTAGCAGGGACAGAGACCCAGTACTTC. Translating it yields CASSLVAGTETQYF.

The chain couples TRBV7-9 to TRBJ2-1; D gene ambiguous. The CDR3 length is 13 residues. Trimming took off 5 bases at V and 7 bases at J, with 12 bases between the two ends. Germline V gene data show CDR1 as SEHNR and CDR2 as FQNEAQ (reference sequence). Here the CDR3 reads CASSLSSNNEQFF. DNA of the CDR3: TGTGCCAGCAGCCTCTCTAGTAATAATGAGCAGTTCTTC. The full variable domain, completed using reference TRBV7-9 and TRBJ2-1, is DTGVSQNPRHKITKRGQNVTFRCDPISEHNRLYWYRQTLGQGPEFLTYFQNEAQLEKSRLLSDRFSAERPKGSFSTLEIQRTEQGDSAMYLCASSLSSNNEQFFGPGTRLTVL.

This clone is termed medium-sized. The chain uses TRBV7-6 and TRBJ1-1; a weak D match, TRBD1 (5 bases). V was clipped by 5 bases and J by 7 bases, with 14 bases between them. Looked up from germline, CDR1 is SGHVS and CDR2 is FNYEAQ. The CDR3 length is 13 residues. The CDR3 reads CASSLRDGLEAFF. The CDR3 bases are TGTGCCAGCAGCCTCCGGGACGGACTTGAAGCTTTCTTT.

This chain links TRBV7-8 with TRBJ1-1; tentative D call: TRBD1 (5 bases). CDR1 is SGHVS, CDR2 FQNEAQ, per germline. With 5 bases removed from V and 7 bases from J, the gap between germline ends came to 14 bases. This CDR3 spans 13 amino acids. As DNA, the CDR3 is TGTGCCAGCAGCCCATACCGGGGGGTTGAAGCTTTCTTT. Protein sequence: CASSPYRGVEAFF.